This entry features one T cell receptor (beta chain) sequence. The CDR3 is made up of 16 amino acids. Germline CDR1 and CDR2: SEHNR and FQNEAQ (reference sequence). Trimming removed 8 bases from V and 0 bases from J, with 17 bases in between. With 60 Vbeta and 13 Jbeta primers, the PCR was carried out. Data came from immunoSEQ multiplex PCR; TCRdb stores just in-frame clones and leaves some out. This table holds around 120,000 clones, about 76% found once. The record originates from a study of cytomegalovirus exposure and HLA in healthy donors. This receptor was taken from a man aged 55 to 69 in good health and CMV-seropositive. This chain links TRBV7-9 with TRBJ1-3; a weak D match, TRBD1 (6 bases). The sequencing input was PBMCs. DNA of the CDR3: TGTGCCAGCCAGCTTTGGACAGCCTCCTCTGGAAACACCATATATTTT. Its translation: CASQLWTASSGNTIYF.